This T cell receptor beta chain was profiled in a study of blood T cells in healthy people across ages. A note on this clonotype: The junction departs from germline at one end; a sequencing error may be responsible.

Then a second PCR, running roughly 7 to 11 cycles, was carried out with a sample-barcoded 5' primer and a J-beta primer mix. Each CDR3 protein is one row after TCRdb ran MiXCR on the 5' RACE reads. The sample lists under 850,000 distinct CDR3 sequences, roughly 34% occurring once. This CDR3 comprises 15 residues. Germline-derived CDR1 and CDR2 are SGHDT and YYEEEE. The sample taken for sequencing was blood. The chain employs TRBV5-6 and TRBJ1-2; D perhaps matches TRBD1 (5 bases). The origin of this receptor is a young man in good health. The DNA of the CDR3 is TGTGCCAGCACCGCCGGGACCTTTCTTAACTATGGCTACATCTTC. Its protein is CASTAGTFLNYGYIF.